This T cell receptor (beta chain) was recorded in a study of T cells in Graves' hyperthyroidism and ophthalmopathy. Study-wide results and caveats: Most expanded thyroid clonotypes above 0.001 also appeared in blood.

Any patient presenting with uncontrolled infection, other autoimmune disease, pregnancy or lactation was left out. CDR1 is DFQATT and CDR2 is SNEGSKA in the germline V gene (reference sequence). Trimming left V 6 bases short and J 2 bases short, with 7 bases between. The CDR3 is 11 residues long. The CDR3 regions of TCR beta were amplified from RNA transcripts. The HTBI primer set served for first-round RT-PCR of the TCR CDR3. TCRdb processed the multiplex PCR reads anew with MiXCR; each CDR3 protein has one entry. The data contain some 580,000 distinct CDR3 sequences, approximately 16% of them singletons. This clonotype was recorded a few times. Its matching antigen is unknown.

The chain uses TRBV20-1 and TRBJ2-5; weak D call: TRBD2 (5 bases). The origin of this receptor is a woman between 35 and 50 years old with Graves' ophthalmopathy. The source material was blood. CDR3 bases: TGCAGTGCACCGGGGCAAGAGACCCAGTACTTC. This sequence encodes CSAPGQETQYF.